This entry lists 21 T cell receptor beta chains sequenced from one sample in a study of blood T cell repertoires in COVID-19. Profiling relied on immunoSEQ multiplex PCR, and the TCRdb table lists in-frame clones only, not all of them. The repertoire holds under 300,000 clones, with more than 70% as singletons. Source material: peripheral blood. All receptors come from a woman in her 40s who had recovered from COVID-19.

The V call is TRBV19, the J call TRBJ1-6, with 7 bases matching TRBD1. The trim removed 0 bases at V and 6 bases at J, leaving 5 bases unmatched. Germline V gene sequence: CDR1 LNHDA, CDR2 SQIVND (reference sequence). The CDR3 is 16 residues long. The CDR3 loop is CASSIDLNRGNSPLHF. CDR3 bases: TGTGCCAGTAGTATAGATCTAAACAGGGGTAATTCACCCCTCCACTTT.

This chain joins TRBV6-2 or TRBV6-3 and TRBJ2-1, with 10 bases matching TRBD2. This CDR3 region has 18 residues. The ends lost 0 bases at V and 5 bases at J; junction bases unmatched: 10. The germline V gene has CDR1 MNHEY and CDR2 SVGEGT. The CDR3 sequence: CASSYSSPLAGDDNEQFF. CDR3 bases: TGTGCCAGCAGTTACTCGTCTCCCCTAGCGGGGGATGACAATGAGCAGTTCTTC.

The rearrangement links TRBV29-1 to TRBJ2-1; 10 nucleotides agree with TRBD2. J lost 4 bases, V lost 1 base, and 7 bases had no gene match. The CDR3 contains 16 residues. CDR1 and CDR2 from the germline V gene are SQVTM and ANQGSEA. The chain's CDR3 is CSVEASSGSRYNEQFF. As DNA, the CDR3 is TGCAGCGTTGAAGCGTCTAGCGGGAGTCGTTACAATGAGCAGTTCTTC.

J is TRBJ1-2 and V is TRBV4-3; TRBD1 aligns across 7 bases. This CDR3 has 19 residues. Germline V lookup: CDR1 LGHNA, CDR2 YSLEER. V lost 3 bases to trimming and J lost 0 bases; unmatched junction nucleotides: 16. The CDR3 loop is CASSHLAPGTVGSNYGYTF. Written as DNA, the CDR3 is TGCGCCAGCAGCCATTTGGCCCCCGGGACAGTTGGGTCTAACTATGGCTACACCTTC.

V and J are TRBV6-6 and TRBJ1-5; perhaps TRBD1 as D (6 bases). V gave up 0 bases and J gave up 2 bases, with 8 bases separating them. There are 15 residues in the CDR3. Germline values: CDR1 MNHNY, CDR2 SVGAGI (reference sequence). The CDR3 protein is CASSYSEGGNQPQHF. The CDR3 bases are TGTGCCAGCAGTTACTCCGAGGGGGGCAATCAGCCCCAGCATTTT.

This clone was seen once. J is TRBJ2-5 and V is TRBV5-4, with 13 bases matching TRBD2. This CDR3 region has 16 residues. V dropped 4 bases and J dropped 4; count of bases not matched to a gene: 7. In germline, CDR1 is SGHNT, CDR2 YYREEE (reference sequence). The CDR3 here is CASSRNGLAGVETQYF. DNA for the CDR3: TGTGCCAGCAGCCGAAATGGACTAGCGGGAGTAGAGACCCAGTACTTC.

The chain recombines TRBV15 with TRBJ1-5; 9 nucleotides align to TRBD1. Germline-derived CDR1 and CDR2 are LNHNV and YYDKDF (reference sequence). Trimming cost V 0 bases and J 1 base; bases outside gene matches: 7. The CDR3 totals 18 residues. CDR3: CATSREIQGAGSNQPQHF. For the CDR3, the DNA is TGTGCCACCAGCAGAGAGATACAGGGGGCGGGGAGCAATCAGCCCCAGCATTTT.

This chain uses TRBV14 with TRBJ2-7; tentatively, D is TRBD2 (5 bases). The V end was cut by 0 bases, the J end by 6 bases, with 15 bases between. The CDR3 consists of 15 residues. The germline V gene encodes CDR1 SGHDN and CDR2 FVKESK. For the CDR3, the DNA is TGTGCCAGCAGCCAAGACGGCGGGTCTAAGGGCGAGCAGTACTTC. The encoded protein is CASSQDGGSKGEQYF.

The chain links TRBV4-1 to TRBJ2-5; 8 nucleotides agree with TRBD2. V lost 0 bases to trimming and J lost 5 bases; unmatched junction nucleotides: 11. Germline CDR1 and CDR2: MGHRA and YSYEKL. The CDR3 has 17 residues. CDR3 coding DNA: TGCGCCAGCAGCCAAGATCGGGGAGCGGGAGCACGGGAGACCCAGTACTTC. Encoded protein: CASSQDRGAGARETQYF.

This CDR3 is CASSLSRDRFNSPLHF. The CDR3 DNA sequence: TGTGCCAGCAGTTTAAGCAGGGACAGGTTTAACTCACCCCTCCACTTT. The chain recombines TRBV28 with TRBJ1-6, with 8 bases lining up with TRBD1. The V gene's germline CDR1 is MDHEN and CDR2 SYDVKM. This CDR3 is 16 amino acids long. The V gene end was trimmed by 2 bases and the J gene end by 10 bases; junction bases not matched to a gene: 10. Together with reference TRBV28 and TRBJ1-6, the CDR3 gives the full variable domain: DVKVTQSSRYLVKRTGEKVFLECVQDMDHENMFWYRQDPGLGLRLIYFSYDVKMKEKGDIPEGYSVSREKKERFSLILESASTNQTSMYLCASSLSRDRFNSPLHFGNGTRLTVT.

The rearrangement uses TRBV19 and TRBJ2-7; TRBD1 matches at 7 bases. The ends lost 2 bases at V and 2 bases at J; junction bases unmatched: 6. Germline V gives CDR1 LNHDA, CDR2 SQIVND (reference sequence). This CDR3 is 15 amino acids long. DNA of the CDR3: TGTGCCAGTAGTATAAGGTGGGACAGAGCCTACGAGCAGTACTTC. Protein sequence: CASSIRWDRAYEQYF.

The chain joins TRBV7-8 to TRBJ2-3; no clear D gene. Germline loops: CDR1 SGHVS, CDR2 FQNEAQ. The CDR3 runs 12 residues. With 2 bases removed from V and 4 bases from J, the gap between germline ends came to 4 bases. CDR3 DNA: TGTGCCAGCAGCTTACATGCAGATACGCAGTATTTT. Encoded protein: CASSLHADTQYF.

This chain uses TRBV4-1 with TRBJ2-1, with D possibly being TRBD2 (7 bases). The CDR3 covers 17 residues. Trimming removed 0 bases at V and 7 bases at J, with 19 bases between. Germline V gene sequence: CDR1 MGHRA, CDR2 YSYEKL. Here the CDR3 reads CASSQDLWGGPRNEQFF. The DNA for the CDR3 is TGCGCCAGCAGCCAAGATTTATGGGGGGGCCCCCGAAATGAGCAGTTCTTC.

The chain couples TRBV18 to TRBJ2-5; TRBD1 is a possible D gene (5 bases). The CDR3 is 13 amino acids. V lost 3 bases, J lost 5 bases, and 10 bases lay in between. CDR1 and CDR2 from the germline V gene are KGHSH and LQKENI. The CDR3 region has the DNA TGTGCCAGCTCACCTGACAGTAGGGAGACCCAGTACTTC. Its protein is CASSPDSRETQYF.

The J gene is TRBJ2-5, the V gene TRBV2; TRBD2 matches at 9 bases. This CDR3 region has 17 residues. Trimming cost V 4 bases and J 2 bases; bases outside gene matches: 11. The germline V gene encodes CDR1 SNHLY and CDR2 FYNNEI. The CDR3 region is CASSAALSGGTQETQYF. In DNA form, the CDR3 reads TGTGCCAGCAGTGCGGCCCTTAGCGGGGGCACTCAAGAGACCCAGTACTTC.

The J gene is TRBJ2-1, the V gene TRBV7-2, with 10 bases lining up with TRBD2. J was trimmed by 3 bases and V by 0 bases; bases with no gene match: 2. Germline CDR1 SGHTA, CDR2 FQGNSA. This CDR3 spans 16 amino acids. The CDR3 is CASSLASGGLYNEQFF. The DNA of the CDR3 is TGTGCCAGCAGCTTAGCTAGCGGGGGGCTCTACAATGAGCAGTTCTTC.

The V and J genes are TRBV7-3 and TRBJ2-5; TRBD1 agrees at 7 bases. The CDR3 covers 15 residues. V lost 2 bases and J lost 1; bases outside the gene matches: 4. Germline CDR1 is SGHTA and CDR2 is FQGTGA. The CDR3 nucleotides are TGTGCCAGCAGCTTAGGGGCAGGGGGCCAAGAGACCCAGTACTTC. Its translation is CASSLGAGGQETQYF. Full variable domain (rest looked up from reference TRBV7-3 and TRBJ2-5): GAGVSQTPSNKVTEKGKYVELRCDPISGHTALYWYRQSLGQGPEFLIYFQGTGAADDSGLPNDRFFAVRPEGSVSTLKIQRTERGDSAVYLCASSLGAGGQETQYFGPGTRLLVL.

This chain connects TRBV5-6 to TRBJ1-4; TRBD1 matches 7 bases. This CDR3 is 14 amino acids long. V lost 6 bases to trimming and J lost 13 bases; unmatched junction nucleotides: 15. Germline V gene lookup returns CDR1 SGHDT and CDR2 YYEEEE. CDR3 DNA: TGTGCCAGCACCCAAGGACAGGCGCCCATTAGACTGTTTTTT. Protein product: CASTQGQAPIRLFF.

This clone was recorded only once. This rearrangement joins TRBV10-1 to TRBJ2-7, with D possibly matching TRBD1 (6 bases). Between the trimmed V and J ends, which lost 6 bases and 4 bases, there was a span of 19 bases. There are 15 residues in the CDR3. From germline, CDR1 is WNHNN and CDR2 SYGVQD (reference sequence). CDR3 in DNA: TGCGCCAGCAGGCGTACAGGGTCCGATCCTTACGAGCAGTACTTC. This translates into CASRRTGSDPYEQYF.

The chain uses TRBV7-3 and TRBJ2-7, with 7 bases aligning to TRBD2. Germline V lookup: CDR1 SGHTA, CDR2 FQGTGA. The CDR3 consists of 14 residues. Unmatched junction bases numbered 7, after V lost 1 base and J lost 7 bases. The CDR3 region has the DNA TGTGCCAGCAGCTTAATGGGGGGGTCGAGTGAGCAGTACTTC. Translation: CASSLMGGSSEQYF.

The chain is built from TRBV4-1 and TRBJ2-5; 8 positions agree with TRBD2. The V segment lost 0 bases and the J segment 1 base; nucleotides outside the gene matches: 13. Germline assignment: CDR1 MGHRA and CDR2 YSYEKL. This CDR3 region has 19 residues. CDR3: CASSQEAGSIAGIQETQYF. The CDR3 DNA is TGCGCCAGCAGCCAAGAGGCGGGATCGATAGCGGGGATCCAAGAGACCCAGTACTTC.